Presented here are 27 T cell receptor beta chains from one specimen sequenced in a study of blood T cell repertoires in COVID-19. Only in-frame clones appear in the TCRdb table, and some are missing; sequencing was by immunoSEQ multiplex PCR. In the table there are 60,000 to 90,000 clones, 84% of which are singletons. Sequenced: peripheral blood. The source of these receptors is a man aged 50 to 59 with acute or convalescent COVID-19.

The genes are TRBV10-2 and TRBJ2-7; the D is unclear. This CDR3 comprises 12 residues. Looked up from germline, CDR1 is WSHSY and CDR2 is SAAADI. V dropped 5 bases and J dropped 3 bases, with 8 bases sitting between them. The CDR3 DNA reads as TGCGCCAGCAGTAATGTTCGCTACGAGCAGTACTTC. This sequence encodes CASSNVRYEQYF.

The rearrangement uses TRBV4-3 and TRBJ1-1; D is unclear. The length of the CDR3 is 15 residues. Trimming removed 1 base from V and 0 bases from J, with 9 bases in between. CDR1 is LGHNA, CDR2 YSLEER, per germline. The CDR3 region is CASSQAGGLNTEAFF. In DNA, the CDR3 is TGCGCCAGCAGCCAAGCCGGCGGTTTGAACACTGAAGCTTTCTTT.

The CDR3: CASSTDSSGNTIYF. The CDR3 region has the DNA TGCGCCAGCAGCACCGATAGCTCTGGAAACACCATATATTTT. V gene TRBV5-1 combines with J gene TRBJ1-3, with D unclear. The CDR3 has 14 residues. The V gene lost 4 bases and the J gene lost 0 bases, with 8 bases spanning the gap. Germline CDR1 reads SGHRS; CDR2 reads YFSETQ.

This chain connects TRBV24-1 to TRBJ1-1; weak D call: TRBD1 (5 bases). Per the germline V gene, CDR1 is KGHDR and CDR2 is SFDVKD. V lost 3 bases and J lost 7, with 8 bases in between. The CDR3 runs to 12 residues. CDR3 sequence: CATSDRGFEAFF. The CDR3 bases are TGTGCCACCAGTGATCGGGGGTTTGAAGCTTTCTTT.

The genes are TRBV11-2 and TRBJ1-6; perhaps TRBD1 as D (6 bases). V was shortened by 1 base and J by 0 bases, with 10 bases between the two germline ends. Germline loops: CDR1 SGHAT, CDR2 FQNNGV. The length of the CDR3 is 17 residues. CDR3 bases: TGTGCCAGCAGCTTAGCGTCCAGGGGCTCCTATAATTCACCCCTCCACTTT. Encoded protein: CASSLASRGSYNSPLHF.

The V and J genes are TRBV7-8 and TRBJ1-3, with D perhaps TRBD1 (5 bases). CDR1 and CDR2 from the germline V gene are SGHVS and FQNEAQ. The CDR3 consists of 17 residues. The V and J ends lost 5 bases and 1 base respectively, with 18 bases between them. The DNA of the CDR3 is TGTGCCAGCAGCCCAACCCCAGGGTTCCGGTCTGGAAACACCATATATTTT. It encodes CASSPTPGFRSGNTIYF.

The gene calls are TRBV11-2 and TRBJ2-1; D ambiguous. Trimming left V 2 bases short and J 7 bases short, with 15 bases between. Germline CDR1 and CDR2: SGHAT and FQNNGV. The CDR3 has 15 amino acids. The CDR3 DNA reads as TGTGCCAGCAGCTTATTTACCGTATACGGTAATGAGCAGTTCTTC. It is translated as CASSLFTVYGNEQFF.

This clone was recorded once. The chain links TRBV19 to TRBJ2-5; unclear D gene. The germline V and J ends were trimmed by 3 bases and 1 base, with 15 bases remaining between them. This CDR3 spans 16 amino acids. Germline assignment: CDR1 LNHDA and CDR2 SQIVND (reference sequence). The CDR3 here is CASSITRNRVQETQYF. The CDR3 coding sequence is TGTGCCAGTAGTATCACGCGGAACCGGGTCCAAGAGACCCAGTACTTC.

The rearrangement uses TRBV18 and TRBJ1-3; no clear D. Germline values: CDR1 KGHSH, CDR2 LQKENI. The CDR3 has 15 residues. The ends were cut back, 2 bases at V and 0 bases at J, with 8 bases in the middle. CDR3 nucleotides: TGTGCCAGCTCACCAGGAGGTTCCTCTGGAAACACCATATATTTT. This codes for CASSPGGSSGNTIYF.

This chain links TRBV28 with TRBJ2-7; 7 positions agree with TRBD1. The CDR3 runs 17 residues. CDR1 is MDHEN and CDR2 is SYDVKM in the germline V gene. V was clipped by 3 bases and J by 0 bases; unmatched bases: 11. CDR3 residues: CASSLFWLGQPSYEQYF. Written as DNA, the CDR3 is TGTGCCAGCAGTTTGTTCTGGCTGGGACAGCCCTCCTACGAGCAGTACTTC.

The chain links TRBV27 to TRBJ1-1; perhaps TRBD1 as D (6 bases). The CDR3 is made up of 12 amino acids. Germline CDR1 is MNHEY and CDR2 is SMNVEV (reference sequence). Deletions cut 6 bases from V and 1 base from J, with 6 bases between. CDR3 loop: CASRTGNTEAFF. Written as DNA, the CDR3 is TGTGCCAGCAGGACAGGGAACACTGAAGCTTTCTTT.

The chain links TRBV6-5 to TRBJ1-6; no clear D gene. Trimming stripped 4 bases from V and 9 bases from J, with 10 bases between. The CDR3 extends over 13 amino acids. CDR1 and CDR2 from the germline V gene are MNHEY and SVGAGI. The CDR3: CASSWTRGSPLHF. CDR3 DNA sequence: TGTGCCAGCAGTTGGACTCGGGGTTCACCCCTCCACTTT.

The CDR3 sequence: CASSRDTSSYNEQFF. The CDR3 bases are TGTGCCAGCAGTAGGGACACGAGCTCCTACAATGAGCAGTTCTTC. This sequence joins TRBV7-6 and TRBJ2-1; D is possibly TRBD1 (6 bases). The V gene's germline CDR1 is SGHVS and CDR2 FNYEAQ. The CDR3 spans 15 residues. V was trimmed by 6 bases and J by 0 bases, leaving 12 bases between them.

The V call is TRBV5-1, the J call TRBJ1-1; 7 nucleotides agree with TRBD1. The CDR3 loop spans 16 amino acids. Germline V gives CDR1 SGHRS, CDR2 YFSETQ. Trimming at V came to 0 bases and at J to 3 bases, leaving 8 bases not matched to a gene. The CDR3 spells CASSLVNQGVDTEAFF. For the CDR3, the DNA is TGCGCCAGCAGCTTGGTTAACCAGGGGGTTGACACTGAAGCTTTCTTT.

The chain combines TRBV10-3 with TRBJ2-3, with 12 bases that match TRBD2. The CDR3 is made up of 13 amino acids. The V segment lost 10 bases and the J segment 4 bases; nucleotides outside the gene matches: 3. Looked up from germline, CDR1 is ENHRY and CDR2 is SYGVKD. The CDR3 nucleotides read TGTGCCACTGGGACTAGCGGGTCAGATACGCAGTATTTT. It is translated as CATGTSGSDTQYF.

DNA for the CDR3: TGTGCCAGTGAGGACAGGGCGGGTAACTATGGCTACACCTTC. Translation: CASEDRAGNYGYTF. The chain couples TRBV19 to TRBJ1-2, with 8 bases matching TRBD1. J gave up 1 base and V 8 bases, and 6 bases lay outside the gene matches. The CDR3 covers 14 residues. CDR1 LNHDA and CDR2 SQIVND come from the germline V gene (reference sequence).

The chain carries TRBV9 and TRBJ1-5; 8 bases match TRBD1. The CDR3 is made up of 13 amino acids. Trimming cost V 4 bases and J 6 bases; bases outside gene matches: 3. Germline assignment: CDR1 SGDLS and CDR2 YYNGEE. The CDR3 DNA is TGTGCCAGCAGCAGGACAGGGAGTCAGCCCCAGCATTTT. Translating gives CASSRTGSQPQHF.

V is TRBV5-1 and J is TRBJ1-6; possible D gene TRBD1, 5 bases. The germline V gene has CDR1 SGHRS and CDR2 YFSETQ. The CDR3 loop spans 13 amino acids. The V gene lost 0 bases and the J gene lost 11 bases, with 9 bases spanning the gap. The CDR3 coding sequence is TGCGCCAGCAGCTTGGCCGACAGAGCACCCCTCCACTTT. Its translation: CASSLADRAPLHF.

This rearrangement joins TRBV6-4 to TRBJ1-1, with D perhaps TRBD1 (6 bases). V shed 3 bases and J shed 7 bases, with 12 bases lying between them. This CDR3 region has 13 residues. Germline CDR1 MRHNA, CDR2 SNTAGT. The CDR3 DNA reads as TGTGCCAGCAGTGAAAAGGGGGAGGGTGAAGCTTTCTTT. It specifies CASSEKGEGEAFF.

The chain is built from TRBV7-2 and TRBJ2-5; 9 bases map to TRBD2. Germline lookup yields CDR1 SGHTA and CDR2 FQGNSA. CDR3 length equals 15 residues. V lost 7 bases to trimming and J lost 3 bases; unmatched junction nucleotides: 9. The CDR3 DNA sequence: TGTGCCAGCACCCCGACTAGCGGACGTAAAGAGACCCAGTACTTC. The encoded protein is CASTPTSGRKETQYF.

This clone was observed a few times. The CDR3 loop reads CASSYLGGQGGLLDGYTF. The CDR3 bases are TGTGCCAGCAGTTACTTGGGCGGACAGGGGGGCCTTTTGGATGGCTACACCTTC. V gene TRBV6-2 or TRBV6-3 combines with J gene TRBJ1-2; 10 bases agree with TRBD1. The CDR3 sequence is 18 residues long. V lost 1 base to trimming and J lost 6 bases; unmatched junction nucleotides: 14. Germline V gene sequence: CDR1 MNHEY, CDR2 SVGEGT.

This chain joins TRBV23-1 and TRBJ2-1; TRBD2 agrees at 10 bases. TRBV23-1 is an ORF; its function is uncertain. The V and J ends lost 2 bases and 5 bases, in that order; junction bases with no gene match: 3. The CDR3 is made up of 15 amino acids. CDR3 in amino acids: CASSQASGRDNEQFF. For the CDR3, the DNA is TGCGCCAGCAGTCAAGCTAGCGGGAGAGACAATGAGCAGTTCTTC.

The gene calls are TRBV6-5 and TRBJ2-7, with D hard to call. V lost 4 bases, J lost 0 bases, and 10 bases lay in between. The CDR3 is 14 residues long. From germline, CDR1 is MNHEY and CDR2 SVGAGI. DNA for the CDR3: TGTGCCAGCAGTTCCGACTGGAGCTCCTACGAGCAGTACTTC. Translated, it gives CASSSDWSSYEQYF.

V usage is TRBV29-1 and J usage is TRBJ2-1; the match to TRBD2 covers 10 bases. Germline V gene sequence: CDR1 SQVTM, CDR2 ANQGSEA. The trim removed 8 bases at V and 3 bases at J, leaving 4 bases unmatched. The CDR3 consists of 13 residues. The CDR3 reads CSPRLAGYNEQFF. For the CDR3, the DNA is TGCAGCCCCCGACTAGCGGGCTACAATGAGCAGTTCTTC.

V gene TRBV6-5 combines with J gene TRBJ1-5; D not resolved. The CDR3 totals 13 residues. The V and J ends lost 7 bases and 6 bases respectively, with 13 bases between them. CDR1 and CDR2 (germline): MNHEY, SVGAGI. This CDR3 reads CASTREVAQPQHF. The CDR3 coding sequence is TGTGCCAGCACCCGGGAAGTGGCTCAGCCCCAGCATTTT.

The chain recombines TRBV28 with TRBJ2-2; TRBD1 matches at 7 bases. CDR1 MDHEN and CDR2 SYDVKM come from the germline V gene. With 8 bases clipped from V and 0 bases from J, the junction kept 3 bases outside the gene matches. This CDR3 region has 14 residues. This CDR3 reads CASYQGANTGELFF. The DNA for the CDR3 is TGTGCCAGCTATCAGGGGGCGAACACCGGGGAGCTGTTTTTT.

The rearrangement uses TRBV29-1 and TRBJ1-2, with 10 bases matching TRBD1. V was pared by 5 bases and J by 3 bases, with 3 bases of the junction left unmatched. Germline CDR1 and CDR2: SQVTM and ANQGSEA. This CDR3 contains 13 residues. In DNA, the CDR3 is TGCAGCGTTCCGGACAGGGGGTACTATGGCTACACCTTC. The encoded protein is CSVPDRGYYGYTF.